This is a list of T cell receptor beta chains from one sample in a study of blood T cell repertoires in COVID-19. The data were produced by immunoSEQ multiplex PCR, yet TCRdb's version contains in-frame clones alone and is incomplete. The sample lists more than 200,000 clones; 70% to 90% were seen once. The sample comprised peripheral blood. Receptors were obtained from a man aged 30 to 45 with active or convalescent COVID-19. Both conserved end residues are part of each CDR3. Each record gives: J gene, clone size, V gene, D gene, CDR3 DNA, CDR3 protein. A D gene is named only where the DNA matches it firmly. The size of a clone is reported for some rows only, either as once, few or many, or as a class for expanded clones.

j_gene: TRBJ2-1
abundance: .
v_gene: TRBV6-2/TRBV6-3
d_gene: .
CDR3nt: TGTGCCAGCAGTTACTCTGGTGGAGCTGGCGAGCAGTTCTTC
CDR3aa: CASSYSGGAGEQFF

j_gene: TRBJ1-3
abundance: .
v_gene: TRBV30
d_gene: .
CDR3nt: TGTGCCTGGAGGGCGGACATGAGCTCTGGAAACACCATATATTTT
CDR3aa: CAWRADMSSGNTIYF

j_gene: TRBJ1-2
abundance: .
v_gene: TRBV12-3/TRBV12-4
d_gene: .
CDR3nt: TGTGCCACCGGGAGAGTTGATGGCTACACCTTC
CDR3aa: CATGRVDGYTF

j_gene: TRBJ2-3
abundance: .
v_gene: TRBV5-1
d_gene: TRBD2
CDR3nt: TGCGCCAGCCGCCTGACTAGCGGGGGGGTAGATACGCAGTATTTT
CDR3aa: CASRLTSGGVDTQYF

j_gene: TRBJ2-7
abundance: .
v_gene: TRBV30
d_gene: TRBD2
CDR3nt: TGTGCCTGGAGTGCAACCCCGGGGGGGGACAACTCCTACGAGCAGTACTTC
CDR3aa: CAWSATPGGDNSYEQYF

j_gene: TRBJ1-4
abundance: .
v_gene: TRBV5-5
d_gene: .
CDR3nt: TGTGCCAGCAGCCCCGCGAGCGGCTCAGAAAAACTGTTTTTT
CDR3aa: CASSPASGSEKLFF

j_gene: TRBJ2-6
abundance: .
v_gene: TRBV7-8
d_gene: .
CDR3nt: TGTGCCAGCAGCCCGACAGTCTCCGGCGCCAACGTCCTGACTTTC
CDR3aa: CASSPTVSGANVLTF

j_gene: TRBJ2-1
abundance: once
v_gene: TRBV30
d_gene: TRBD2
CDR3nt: TGTGCCTGGAGTGTGGTAGCTAGCGGGGGGGCGTTTACCAATGAGCAGTTCTTC
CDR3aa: CAWSVVASGGAFTNEQFF

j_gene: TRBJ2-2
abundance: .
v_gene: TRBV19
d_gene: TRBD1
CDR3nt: TGTGCCAGCAACGGACAGGGGCCCACCGGGGAGCTGTTTTTT
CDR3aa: CASNGQGPTGELFF

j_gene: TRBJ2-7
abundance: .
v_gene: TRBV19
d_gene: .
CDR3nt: TGTGCCAGTAGTGCCAAACAGGACTACGAGCAGTACTTC
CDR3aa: CASSAKQDYEQYF

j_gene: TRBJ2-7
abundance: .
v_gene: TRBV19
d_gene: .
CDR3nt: TGTGCCAGTAGTATAGGACAACGATCCTACGAGCAGTACTTC
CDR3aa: CASSIGQRSYEQYF

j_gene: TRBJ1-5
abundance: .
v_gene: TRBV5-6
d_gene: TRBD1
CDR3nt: TGTGCCAGCAGCTTGTTTTCGACAGGGGATCAGCCCCAGCATTTT
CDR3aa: CASSLFSTGDQPQHF

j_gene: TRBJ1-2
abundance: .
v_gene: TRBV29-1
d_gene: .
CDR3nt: TGCAGCGTTGAAGTAGAATTCTATGGCTACACCTTC
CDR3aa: CSVEVEFYGYTF

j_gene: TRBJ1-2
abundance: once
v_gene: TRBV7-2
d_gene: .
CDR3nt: TGTGCCAGCAGCTTAGAAAGGGGTTACAGAGTTAACTATGGCTACACCTTC
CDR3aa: CASSLERGYRVNYGYTF

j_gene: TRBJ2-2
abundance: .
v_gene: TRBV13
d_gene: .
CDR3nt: TGTGCCAGCAGCTTAGGGCGTCAGGTCGACACCGGGGAGCTGTTTTTT
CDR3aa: CASSLGRQVDTGELFF

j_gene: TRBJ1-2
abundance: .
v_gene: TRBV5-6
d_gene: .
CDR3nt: TGTGCCAGCAGCAGCGAGATGTATGGCTACACCTTC
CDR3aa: CASSSEMYGYTF

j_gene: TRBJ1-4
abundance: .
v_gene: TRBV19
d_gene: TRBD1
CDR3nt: TGTGCCAGTAGTCTATGGACAGGGGGTAGCGAAAAACTGTTTTTT
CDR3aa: CASSLWTGGSEKLFF

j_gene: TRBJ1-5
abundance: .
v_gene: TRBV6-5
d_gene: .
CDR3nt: TGTGCCAGCACCATGCAGGGGACGGATCAGCCCCAGCATTTT
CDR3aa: CASTMQGTDQPQHF

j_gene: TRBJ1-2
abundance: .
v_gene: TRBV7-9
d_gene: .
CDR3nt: TGTGCCAGCAGCTTAAGCTCAGCGAGACCCCCCACCTTC
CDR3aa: CASSLSSARPPTF

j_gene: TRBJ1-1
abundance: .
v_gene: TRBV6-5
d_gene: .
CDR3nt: TGTGCCAGCAGTCAGCACAGGAACACTGAAGCTTTCTTT
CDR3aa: CASSQHRNTEAFF

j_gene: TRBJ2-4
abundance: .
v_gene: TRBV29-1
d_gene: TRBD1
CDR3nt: TGCAGCGTTGAGTTGCAGGGGGTAAACATTCAGTACTTC
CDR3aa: CSVELQGVNIQYF

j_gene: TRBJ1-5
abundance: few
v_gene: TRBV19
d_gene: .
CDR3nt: TGTGCCACCCTTCCCCAGGGGCCTCCCAATCAGCCCCAGCATTTT
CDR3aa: CATLPQGPPNQPQHF

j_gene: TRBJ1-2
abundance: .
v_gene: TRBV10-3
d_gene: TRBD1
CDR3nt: TGTGCCGGGGCGGACAGGGTAGGCTACACCTTC
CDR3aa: CAGADRVGYTF

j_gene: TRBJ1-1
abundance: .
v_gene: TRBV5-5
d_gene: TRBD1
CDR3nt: TGTGCCAGCAGCTTCGAGGGGGCGAACACTGAAGCTTTCTTT
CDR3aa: CASSFEGANTEAFF

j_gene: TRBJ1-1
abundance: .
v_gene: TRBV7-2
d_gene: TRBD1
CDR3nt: TGTGCCAGCAGCTTAGGGGGACAGCGGAACACTGAAGCTTTCTTT
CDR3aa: CASSLGGQRNTEAFF

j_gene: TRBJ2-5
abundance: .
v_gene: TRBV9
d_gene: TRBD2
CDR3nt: TGTGCCAGCAGCGCGAATGGTTGGCGGGGGGTTCAAGAGACCCAGTACTTC
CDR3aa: CASSANGWRGVQETQYF

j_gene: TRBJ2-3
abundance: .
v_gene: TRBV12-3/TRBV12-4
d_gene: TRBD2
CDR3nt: TGTGCCAGCAGCATGAGCGGGGCTACGCAGTATTTT
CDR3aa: CASSMSGATQYF

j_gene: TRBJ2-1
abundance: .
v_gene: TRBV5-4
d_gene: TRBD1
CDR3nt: TGTGCCAGCAGGTTTGGACAGGAGAGAATATACAATGAGCAGTTCTTC
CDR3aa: CASRFGQERIYNEQFF

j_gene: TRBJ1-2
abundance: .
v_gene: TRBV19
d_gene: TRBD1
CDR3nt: TGTGCCAGTATCGAGACAGGGGTAGGCGGCTACACCTTC
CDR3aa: CASIETGVGGYTF

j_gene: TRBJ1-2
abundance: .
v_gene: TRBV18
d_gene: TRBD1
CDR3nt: TGTGCCAGCTCACCCACGCTGGGACAGGGGAACTATGGCTACACCTTC
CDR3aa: CASSPTLGQGNYGYTF

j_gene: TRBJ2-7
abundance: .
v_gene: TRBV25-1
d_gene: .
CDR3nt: TGTGCCAGCAGTGAATGGGGGCGGGGGAGCTCCTACGAGCAGTACTTC
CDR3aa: CASSEWGRGSSYEQYF

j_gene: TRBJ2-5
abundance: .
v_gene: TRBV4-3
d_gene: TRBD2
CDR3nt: TGCGCCAGCAGCCAACATAGCGGGGGGGCCTCCGAGACCCAGTACTTC
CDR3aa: CASSQHSGGASETQYF

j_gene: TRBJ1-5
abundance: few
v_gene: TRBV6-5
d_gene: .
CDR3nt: TGTGCCAGCAGGATGGCCGGCAATCAGCCCCAGCATTTT
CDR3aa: CASRMAGNQPQHF

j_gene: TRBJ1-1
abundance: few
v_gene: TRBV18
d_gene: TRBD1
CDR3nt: TGTGCCAGCTCACCACAGCTCGGAGGAGCAGGGGGAAATATGAACACTGAAGCTTTCTTT
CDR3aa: CASSPQLGGAGGNMNTEAFF

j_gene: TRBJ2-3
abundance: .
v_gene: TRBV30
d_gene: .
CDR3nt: TGTGCCTGGAGTGTAGGGGGAGCAGATACGCAGTATTTT
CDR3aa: CAWSVGGADTQYF

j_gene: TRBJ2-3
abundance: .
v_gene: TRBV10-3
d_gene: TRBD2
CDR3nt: TGTGCCACACTAGCGGGGGGGCAAACAGATACGCAGTATTTT
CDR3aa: CATLAGGQTDTQYF

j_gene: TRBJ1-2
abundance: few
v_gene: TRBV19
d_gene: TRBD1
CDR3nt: TGTGCCAGTAATGAGTACAGGGGTGGTGGCTACACCTTC
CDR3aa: CASNEYRGGGYTF

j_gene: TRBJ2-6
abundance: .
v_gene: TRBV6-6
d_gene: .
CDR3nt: TGTGCCAGCAGTTACCCAGGACAGTCTGGGGCCAACGTCCTGACTTTC
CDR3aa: CASSYPGQSGANVLTF

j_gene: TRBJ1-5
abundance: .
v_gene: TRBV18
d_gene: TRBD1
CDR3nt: TGTGCCAGCTCACCAGTGCAGGGGGCAGGTGGCAATCAGCCCCAGCATTTT
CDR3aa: CASSPVQGAGGNQPQHF

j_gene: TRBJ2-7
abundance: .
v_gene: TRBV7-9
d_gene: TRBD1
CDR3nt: TGTGCCAGCAGTTTGGACAGGGGAGAGCAGTACTTC
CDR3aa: CASSLDRGEQYF

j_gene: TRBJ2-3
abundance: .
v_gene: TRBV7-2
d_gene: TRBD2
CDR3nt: TGTGCCAGTAGCGGGCCCACAGATACGCAGTATTTT
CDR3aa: CASSGPTDTQYF

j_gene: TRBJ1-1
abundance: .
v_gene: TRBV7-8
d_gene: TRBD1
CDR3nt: TGTGCCAGCAGCGTATACAGGGGAAGAGGCGCCACTGAAGCTTTCTTT
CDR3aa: CASSVYRGRGATEAFF

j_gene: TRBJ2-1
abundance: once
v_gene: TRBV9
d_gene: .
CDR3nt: TGTGCCAGCAGCTACCGTAGCTCCTACAATGAGCAGTTCTTC
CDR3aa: CASSYRSSYNEQFF

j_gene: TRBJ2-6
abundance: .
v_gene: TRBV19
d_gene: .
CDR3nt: TGTGCCAGTAGCAAACAGAGCTCTGGGGCCAACGTCCTGACTTTC
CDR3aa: CASSKQSSGANVLTF

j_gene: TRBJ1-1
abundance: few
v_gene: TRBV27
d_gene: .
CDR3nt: TGTGCCAGCAGCCCGGGGGGCACTGAAGCTTTCTTT
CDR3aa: CASSPGGTEAFF

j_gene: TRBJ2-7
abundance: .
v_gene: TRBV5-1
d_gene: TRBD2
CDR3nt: TGCGCCAGCAGCCCTAGCGGATACTACGAGCAGTACTTC
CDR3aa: CASSPSGYYEQYF

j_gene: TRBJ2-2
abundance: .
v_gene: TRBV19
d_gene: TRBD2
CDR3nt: TGTGCCAGTAGTATAGGCGCTAGCGGGGCCCGGAACACCGGGGAGCTGTTTTTT
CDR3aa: CASSIGASGARNTGELFF

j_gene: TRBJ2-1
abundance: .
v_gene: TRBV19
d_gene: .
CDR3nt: TGTGCCAGTAGTCCTGCTAAAGGAGACAATGAGCAGTTCTTC
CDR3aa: CASSPAKGDNEQFF

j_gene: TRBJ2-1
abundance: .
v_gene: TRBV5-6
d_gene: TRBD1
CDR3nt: TGTGCCAGCCAGCTTCTTGGACAGGCGACTACCTACAATGAGCAGTTCTTC
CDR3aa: CASQLLGQATTYNEQFF